The sample holds a few counts of the clone carrying this TCR beta chain. The germline V gene encodes CDR1 SNHLY and CDR2 FYNNEI. V was shortened by 8 bases and J by 0 bases, with 17 bases between the two germline ends. The CDR3 length is 16 residues. The entry originates in a study of shared clonotypes between healthy human individuals. Generated by immunoSEQ multiplex PCR, the TCRdb table keeps only in-frame clones and is missing some. The table includes about 1 million clones, 65% to 80% detected once. A CD45RA-negative memory subset and a CD45RA+ naive subset were separated from the CD4+ cells. The chain uses TRBV2 and TRBJ1-5; tentative D call: TRBD1 (5 bases). The source material was memory CD4+ T cells sorted from blood. Subset here: CD45RA-negative fraction. This TCR derives from a man aged 18 to 29 in good health. The DNA of the CDR3 is TGTGCCAGCTCCTGGGGGGGGAGGAATAGCAATCAGCCCCAGCATTTT. Translation gives CASSWGGRNSNQPQHF. Using reference TRBV2 and TRBJ1-5 for the parts outside the CDR3, the full variable domain is EPEVTQTPSHQVTQMGQEVILRCVPISNHLYFYWYRQILGQKVEFLVSFYNNEISEKSEIFDDQFSVERPDGSNFTLKIRSTKLEDSAMYFCASSWGGRNSNQPQHFGDGTRLSIL.